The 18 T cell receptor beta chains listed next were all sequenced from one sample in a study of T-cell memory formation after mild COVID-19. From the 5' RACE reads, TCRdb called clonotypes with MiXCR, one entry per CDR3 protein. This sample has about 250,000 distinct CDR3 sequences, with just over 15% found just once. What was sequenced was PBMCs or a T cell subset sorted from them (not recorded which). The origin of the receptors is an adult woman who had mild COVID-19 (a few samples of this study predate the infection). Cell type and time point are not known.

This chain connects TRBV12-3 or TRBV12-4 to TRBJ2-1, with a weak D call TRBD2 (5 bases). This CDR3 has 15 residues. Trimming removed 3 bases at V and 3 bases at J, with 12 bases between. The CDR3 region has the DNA TGTGCCAGCAGTTTCGCGTCCGGGAACTACAATGAGCAGTTCTTC. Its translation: CASSFASGNYNEQFF.

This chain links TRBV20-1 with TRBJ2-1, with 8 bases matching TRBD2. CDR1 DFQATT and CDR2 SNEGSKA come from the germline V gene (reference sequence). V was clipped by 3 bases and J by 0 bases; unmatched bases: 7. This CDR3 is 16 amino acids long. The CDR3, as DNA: TGCAGTGCTAGGGCTGGCGGGGGGTCCTCCTACAATGAGCAGTTCTTC. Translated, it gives CSARAGGGSSYNEQFF.

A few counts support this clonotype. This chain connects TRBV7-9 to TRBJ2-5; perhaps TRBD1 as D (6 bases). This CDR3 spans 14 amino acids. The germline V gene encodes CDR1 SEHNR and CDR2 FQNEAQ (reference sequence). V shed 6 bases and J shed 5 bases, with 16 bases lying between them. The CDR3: CASSLSGGMETQYF. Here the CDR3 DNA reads TGTGCCAGCAGTCTATCTGGGGGCATGGAGACCCAGTACTTC.

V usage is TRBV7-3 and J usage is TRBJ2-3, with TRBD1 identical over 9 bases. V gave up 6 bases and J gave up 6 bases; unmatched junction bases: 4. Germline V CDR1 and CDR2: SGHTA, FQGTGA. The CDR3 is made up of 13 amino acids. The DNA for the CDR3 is TGTGCCAGCAGTCGGGACAGGGTGGATACGCAGTATTTT. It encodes CASSRDRVDTQYF.

DNA for the CDR3: TGTGCCAGCAGCCCGAGGGAGCGGGAGGGGGGCACCGGGGAGCTGTTTTTT. Its translation: CASSPREREGGTGELFF. The rearrangement uses TRBV4-2 and TRBJ2-2; 10 nucleotides agree with TRBD2. Unmatched junction bases numbered 9, after V lost 4 bases and J lost 4 bases. The CDR3 is 17 amino acids. Germline V gene lookup returns CDR1 LGHNA and CDR2 YNFKEQ.

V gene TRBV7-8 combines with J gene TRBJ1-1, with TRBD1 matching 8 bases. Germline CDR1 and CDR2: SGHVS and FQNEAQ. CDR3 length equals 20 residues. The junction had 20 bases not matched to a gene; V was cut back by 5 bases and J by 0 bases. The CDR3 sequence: CASSPRGVQGQGALNTEAFF. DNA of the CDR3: TGTGCCAGCAGCCCTAGAGGAGTACAGGGGCAGGGGGCTTTGAACACTGAAGCTTTCTTT.

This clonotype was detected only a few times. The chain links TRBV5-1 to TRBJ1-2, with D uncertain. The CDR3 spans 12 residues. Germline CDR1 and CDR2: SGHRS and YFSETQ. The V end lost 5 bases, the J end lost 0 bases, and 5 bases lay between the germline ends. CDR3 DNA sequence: TGCGCCAGCAGACCATCTAACTATGGCTACACCTTC. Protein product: CASRPSNYGYTF.

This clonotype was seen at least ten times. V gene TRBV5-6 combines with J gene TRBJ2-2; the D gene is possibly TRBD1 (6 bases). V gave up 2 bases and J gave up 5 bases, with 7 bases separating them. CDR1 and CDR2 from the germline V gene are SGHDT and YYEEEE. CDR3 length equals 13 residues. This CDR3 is CASSLQGTGELFF. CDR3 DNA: TGTGCCAGCAGCTTACAGGGTACCGGGGAGCTGTTTTTT.

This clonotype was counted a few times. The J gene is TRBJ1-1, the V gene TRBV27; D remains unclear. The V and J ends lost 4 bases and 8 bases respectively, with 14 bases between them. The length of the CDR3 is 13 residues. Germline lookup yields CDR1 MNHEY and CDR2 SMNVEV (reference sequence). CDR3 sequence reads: CASSSQVGEEAFF. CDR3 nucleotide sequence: TGTGCCAGCAGTTCCCAAGTAGGAGAGGAAGCTTTCTTT.

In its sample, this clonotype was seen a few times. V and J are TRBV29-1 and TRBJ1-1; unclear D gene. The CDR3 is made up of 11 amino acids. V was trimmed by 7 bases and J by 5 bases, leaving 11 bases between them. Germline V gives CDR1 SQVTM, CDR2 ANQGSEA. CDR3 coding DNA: TGCAGCGGCCTAGGACGGACTGAAGCTTTCTTT. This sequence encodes CSGLGRTEAFF. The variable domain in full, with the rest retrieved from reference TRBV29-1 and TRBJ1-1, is SAVISQKPSRDICQRGTSLTIQCQVDSQVTMMFWYRQQPGQSLTLIATANQGSEATYESGFVIDKFPISRPNLTFSTLTVSNMSPEDSSIYLCSGLGRTEAFFGQGTRLTVV.

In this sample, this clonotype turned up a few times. The CDR3 DNA sequence: TGTGCCAGCAGCAAAGCGCGGGTTACGGGAGTCGGGGACAATGAGCAGTTCTTC. Translation: CASSKARVTGVGDNEQFF. The V gene is TRBV21-1, the J gene TRBJ2-1; the D segment call TRBD2 is taken from the table without a DNA check. TRBV21-1 counts as a pseudogene. This CDR3 has 18 residues.

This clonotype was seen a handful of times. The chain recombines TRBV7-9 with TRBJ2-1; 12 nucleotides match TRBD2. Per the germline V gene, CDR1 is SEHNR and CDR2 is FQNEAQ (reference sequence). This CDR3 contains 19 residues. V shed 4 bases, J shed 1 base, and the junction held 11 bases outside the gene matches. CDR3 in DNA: TGTGCCAGCAGCTCTCCAAGGACTAGCGGGGCCCTATCCTACAATGAGCAGTTCTTC. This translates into CASSSPRTSGALSYNEQFF.

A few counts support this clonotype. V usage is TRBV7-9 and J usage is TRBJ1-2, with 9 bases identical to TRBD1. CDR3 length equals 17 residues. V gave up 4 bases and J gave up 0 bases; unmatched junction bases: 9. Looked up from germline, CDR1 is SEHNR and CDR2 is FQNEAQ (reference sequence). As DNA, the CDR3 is TGTGCCAGCAGCTCCTTTGGGGGACAGGGAGCTAACTATGGCTACACCTTC. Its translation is CASSSFGGQGANYGYTF.

DNA of the CDR3: TGTGCCAGCAGCGTCGGTCCCAGCTACAATGAGCAGTTCTTC. It codes for CASSVGPSYNEQFF. The chain employs TRBV9 and TRBJ2-1, with no clear D. The CDR3 runs to 14 residues. Trimming left V 2 bases short and J 3 bases short, with 9 bases between. Germline assignment: CDR1 SGDLS and CDR2 YYNGEE. Looking up the rest from reference TRBV9 and TRBJ2-1 gives the full variable domain: DSGVTQTPKHLITATGQRVTLRCSPRSGDLSVYWYQQSLDQGLQFLIQYYNGEERAKGNILERFSAQQFPDLHSELNLSSLELGDSALYFCASSVGPSYNEQFFGPGTRLTVL.

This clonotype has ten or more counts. CDR3 sequence reads: CASRFRAEAFF. CDR3 coding DNA: TGTGCCAGCAGGTTCCGAGCTGAAGCTTTCTTT. V gene TRBV25-1 combines with J gene TRBJ1-1; D is uncertain. The V gene lost 6 bases and the J gene lost 6 bases, with 8 bases spanning the gap. The germline V gene has CDR1 MGHDK and CDR2 SYGVNS. CDR3 size: 11 residues.

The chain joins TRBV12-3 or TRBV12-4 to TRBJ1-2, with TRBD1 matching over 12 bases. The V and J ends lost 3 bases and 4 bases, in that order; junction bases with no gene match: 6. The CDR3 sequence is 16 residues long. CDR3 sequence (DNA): TGTGCCAGCAGTTTGTATGGGACAGGGGGCGGCTATGGCTACACCTTC. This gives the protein CASSLYGTGGGYGYTF.

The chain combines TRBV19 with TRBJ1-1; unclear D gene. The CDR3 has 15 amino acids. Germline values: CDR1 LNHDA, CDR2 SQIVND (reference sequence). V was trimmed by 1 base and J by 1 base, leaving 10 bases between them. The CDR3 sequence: CASSIGVSANTEAFF. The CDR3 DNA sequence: TGTGCCAGTAGTATAGGGGTTTCCGCGAACACTGAAGCTTTCTTT.

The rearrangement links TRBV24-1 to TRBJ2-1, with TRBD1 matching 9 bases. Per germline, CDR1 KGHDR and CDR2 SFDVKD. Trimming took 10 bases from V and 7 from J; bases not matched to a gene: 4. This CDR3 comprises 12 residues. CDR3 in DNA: TGTGCCACTGGGACAGGGCAAAATGAGCAGTTCTTC. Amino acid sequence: CATGTGQNEQFF.